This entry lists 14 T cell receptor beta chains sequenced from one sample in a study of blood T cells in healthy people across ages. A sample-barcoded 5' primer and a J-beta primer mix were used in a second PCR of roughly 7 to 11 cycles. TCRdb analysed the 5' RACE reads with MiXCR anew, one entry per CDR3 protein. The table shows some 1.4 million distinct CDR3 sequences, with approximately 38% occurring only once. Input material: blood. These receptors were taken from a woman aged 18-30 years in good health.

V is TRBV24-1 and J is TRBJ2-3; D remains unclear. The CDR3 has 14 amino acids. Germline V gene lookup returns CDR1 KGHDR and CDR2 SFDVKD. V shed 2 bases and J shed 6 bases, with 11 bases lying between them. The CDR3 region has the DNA TGTGCCACCAGTGATTGGAACGAGCCGGATACGCAGTATTTT. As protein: CATSDWNEPDTQYF.

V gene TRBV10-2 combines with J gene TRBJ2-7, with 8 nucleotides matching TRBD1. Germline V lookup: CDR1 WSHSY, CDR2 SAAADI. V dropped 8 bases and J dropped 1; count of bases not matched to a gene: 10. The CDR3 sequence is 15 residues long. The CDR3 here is CASLRGRTGSYEQYF. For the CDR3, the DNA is TGCGCCAGCCTGAGGGGGAGGACAGGGTCCTACGAGCAGTACTTC.

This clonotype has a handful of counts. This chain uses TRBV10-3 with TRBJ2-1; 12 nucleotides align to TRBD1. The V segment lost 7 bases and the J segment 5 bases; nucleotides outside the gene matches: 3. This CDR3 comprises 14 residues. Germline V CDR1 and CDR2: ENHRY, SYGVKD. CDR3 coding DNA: TGTGCCATCACCGGGACAGGGGGCAACAATGAGCAGTTCTTC. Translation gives CAITGTGGNNEQFF.

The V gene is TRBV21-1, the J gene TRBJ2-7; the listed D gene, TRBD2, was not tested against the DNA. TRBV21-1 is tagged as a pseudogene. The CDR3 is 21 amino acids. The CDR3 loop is CASSKALCAMSGGACYYEQYF. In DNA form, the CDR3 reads TGTGCCAGCAGCAAAGCGCTTTGCGCGATGAGCGGGGGGGCCTGTTACTACGAGCAGTACTTC.

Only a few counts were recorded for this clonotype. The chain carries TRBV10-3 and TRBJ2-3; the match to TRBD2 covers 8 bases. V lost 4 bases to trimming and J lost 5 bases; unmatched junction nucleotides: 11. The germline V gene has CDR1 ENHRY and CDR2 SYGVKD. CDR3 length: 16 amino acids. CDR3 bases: TGTGCCATCAGTGGAAGCGAAGCGGGGGTGGGAGATACGCAGTATTTT. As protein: CAISGSEAGVGDTQYF.

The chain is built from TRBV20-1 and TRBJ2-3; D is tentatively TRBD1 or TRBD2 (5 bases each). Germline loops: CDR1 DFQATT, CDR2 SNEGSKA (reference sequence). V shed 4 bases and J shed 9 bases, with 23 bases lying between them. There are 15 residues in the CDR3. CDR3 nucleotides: TGCAGTGCTAAACAGGTAGTCCCCCGCGGGTCGACGCAGTATTTT. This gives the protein CSAKQVVPRGSTQYF.

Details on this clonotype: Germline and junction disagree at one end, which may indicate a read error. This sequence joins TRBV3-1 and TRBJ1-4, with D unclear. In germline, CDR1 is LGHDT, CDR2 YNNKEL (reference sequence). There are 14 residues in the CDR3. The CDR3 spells CTSSRGSTNEKLFF. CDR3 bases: TGTACCAGCAGCCGAGGGTCGACTAATGAAAAACTGTTTTTT.

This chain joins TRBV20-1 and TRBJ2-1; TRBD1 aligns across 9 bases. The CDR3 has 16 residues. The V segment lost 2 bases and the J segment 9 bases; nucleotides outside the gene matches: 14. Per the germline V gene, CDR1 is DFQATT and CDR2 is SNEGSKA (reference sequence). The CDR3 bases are TGCAGTGCTAGACCTCTCGGACAGGGGAAGGAAGGTGAGCAGTTCTTC. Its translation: CSARPLGQGKEGEQFF.

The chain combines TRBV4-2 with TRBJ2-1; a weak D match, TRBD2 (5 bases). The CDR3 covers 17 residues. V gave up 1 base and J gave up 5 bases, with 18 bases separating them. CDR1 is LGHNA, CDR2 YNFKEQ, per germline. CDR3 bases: TGTGCCAGCAGCCAAGGGCGGAGAGGGTTTTTCGACAATGAGCAGTTCTTC. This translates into CASSQGRRGFFDNEQFF.

The CDR3 protein is CASSTTDYPYEQYF. CDR3 nucleotides: TGTGCCAGCAGCACAACGGACTACCCCTACGAGCAGTACTTC. The V and J genes are TRBV21-1 and TRBJ2-7; TRBD2 is taken as the D call from the table, unchecked against the DNA. TRBV21-1 is a recognized pseudogene. The CDR3 length is 14 residues.

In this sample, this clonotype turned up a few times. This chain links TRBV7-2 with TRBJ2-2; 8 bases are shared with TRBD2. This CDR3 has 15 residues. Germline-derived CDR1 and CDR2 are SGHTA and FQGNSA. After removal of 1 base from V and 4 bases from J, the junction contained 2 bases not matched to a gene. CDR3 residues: CASSLELAATGELFF. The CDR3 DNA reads TGTGCCAGCAGCTTAGAACTAGCGGCCACCGGGGAGCTGTTTTTT.

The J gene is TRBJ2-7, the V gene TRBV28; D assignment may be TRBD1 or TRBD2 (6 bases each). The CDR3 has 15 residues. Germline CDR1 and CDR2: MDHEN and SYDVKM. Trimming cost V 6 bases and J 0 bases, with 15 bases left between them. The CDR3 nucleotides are TGTGCCAGCAGCCTACCGGGGGCAAGCTCCTACGAGCAGTACTTC. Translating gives CASSLPGASSYEQYF.

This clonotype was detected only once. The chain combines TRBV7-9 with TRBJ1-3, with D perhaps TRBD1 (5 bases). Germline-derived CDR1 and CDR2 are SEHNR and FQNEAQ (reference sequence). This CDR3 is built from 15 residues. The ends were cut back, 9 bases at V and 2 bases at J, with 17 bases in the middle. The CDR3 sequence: CASDLAGLAGNTIYF. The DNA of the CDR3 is TGTGCCAGTGATCTTGCAGGGCTCGCTGGAAACACCATATATTTT.

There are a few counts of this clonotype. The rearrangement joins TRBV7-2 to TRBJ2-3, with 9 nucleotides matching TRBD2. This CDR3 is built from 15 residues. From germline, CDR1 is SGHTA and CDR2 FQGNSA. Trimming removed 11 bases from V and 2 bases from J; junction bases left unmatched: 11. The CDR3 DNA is TGTGCCCGGCCCCCAGCGGGGGGCCTCACAGATACGCAGTATTTT. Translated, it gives CARPPAGGLTDTQYF.